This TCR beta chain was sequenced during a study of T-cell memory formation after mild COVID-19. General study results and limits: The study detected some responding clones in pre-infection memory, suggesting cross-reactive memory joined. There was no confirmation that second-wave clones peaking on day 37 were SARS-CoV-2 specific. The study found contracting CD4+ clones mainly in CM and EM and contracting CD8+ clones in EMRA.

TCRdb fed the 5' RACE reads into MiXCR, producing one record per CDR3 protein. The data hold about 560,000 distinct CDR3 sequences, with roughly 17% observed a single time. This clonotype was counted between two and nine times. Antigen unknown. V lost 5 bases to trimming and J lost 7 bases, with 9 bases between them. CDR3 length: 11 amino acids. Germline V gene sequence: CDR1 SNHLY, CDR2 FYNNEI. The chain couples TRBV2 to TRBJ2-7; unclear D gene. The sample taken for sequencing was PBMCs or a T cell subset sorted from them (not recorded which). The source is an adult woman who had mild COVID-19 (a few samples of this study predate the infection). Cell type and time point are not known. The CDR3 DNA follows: TGTGCCAGCAGTATTCAGTGGGAGCAGTACTTC. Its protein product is CASSIQWEQYF.